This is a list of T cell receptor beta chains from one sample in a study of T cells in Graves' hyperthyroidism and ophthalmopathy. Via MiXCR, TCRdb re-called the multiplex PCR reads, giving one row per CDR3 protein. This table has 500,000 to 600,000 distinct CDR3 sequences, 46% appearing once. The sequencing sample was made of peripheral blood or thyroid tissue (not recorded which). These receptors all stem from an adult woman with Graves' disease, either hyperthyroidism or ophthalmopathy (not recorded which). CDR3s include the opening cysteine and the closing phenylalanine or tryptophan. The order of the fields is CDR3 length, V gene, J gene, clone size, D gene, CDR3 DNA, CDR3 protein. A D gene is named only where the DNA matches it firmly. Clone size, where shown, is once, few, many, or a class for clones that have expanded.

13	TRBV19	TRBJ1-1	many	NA	TGTGCCAGTAGTACCGACCGGACGGGAGAAGCTTTCTTT	CASSTDRTGEAFF
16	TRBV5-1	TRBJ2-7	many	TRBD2	TGCGCCAGCAGCTCCCTGGGGGCTAGCGGGAGTGACGAGCAGTACTTC	CASSSLGASGSDEQYF
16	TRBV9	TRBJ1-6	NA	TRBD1	TGTGCCAGCAGCGTAGCCCGGACAGGGGAAAATTCACCCCTCCACTTT	CASSVARTGENSPLHF
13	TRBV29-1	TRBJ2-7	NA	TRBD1	TGCAGCGTTACCACAGGGGCGGTCTACGAGCAGTACTTC	CSVTTGAVYEQYF
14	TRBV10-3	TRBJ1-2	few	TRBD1	TGTGCCATCTCCCCCCCAGGGGGAGCCTATGGCTACACCTTC	CAISPPGGAYGYTF
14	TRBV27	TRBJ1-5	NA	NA	TGTGCCAGCAGTATCGCCGGGAATCATCAGCCCCAGCATTTT	CASSIAGNHQPQHF
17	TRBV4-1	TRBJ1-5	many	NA	TGCGCCAGCAACCAACCTATTGGACAGTCGTACAATCAGCCCCAGCATTTT	CASNQPIGQSYNQPQHF
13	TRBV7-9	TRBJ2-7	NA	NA	TGTGCCAGCAGTCCTGACAGTCGATACGAGCAGTACTTC	CASSPDSRYEQYF
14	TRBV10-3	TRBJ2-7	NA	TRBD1	TGTGCCATCAGTGAGGAGGGACAGGGGGACGAGCAGTACTTC	CAISEEGQGDEQYF
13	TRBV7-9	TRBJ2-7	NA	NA	TGTGCCAGCAGCCAGAAGGGGGTTTACGAGCAGTACTTC	CASSQKGVYEQYF
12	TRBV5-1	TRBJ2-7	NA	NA	TGCGCCAGCAGCTTGGGACGGCACGAGCAGTACTTC	CASSLGRHEQYF
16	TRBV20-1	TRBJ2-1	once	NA	TGCAGTGCTAGAGAGATATCGCGACTCTCCTACAATGAGCAGTTCTTC	CSAREISRLSYNEQFF
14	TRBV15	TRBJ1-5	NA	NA	TGTGCCACCAGCAGCCCGGTGGGCAATCAGCCCCAGCATTTT	CATSSPVGNQPQHF
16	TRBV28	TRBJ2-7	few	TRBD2	TGTGCCAGCAGTTCGCTAGCGTCTAGCGGGGCCTACGAGCAGTACTTC	CASSSLASSGAYEQYF
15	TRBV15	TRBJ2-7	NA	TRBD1	TGTGCCACCAGCAGAGTCGAGAGACAGGGCTACGAGCAGTACTTT	CATSRVERQGYEQYF
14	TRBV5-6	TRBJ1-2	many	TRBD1	TGTGCCAGCAGCCCGGACAGGGGGATCGGTGGCTACACCTTC	CASSPDRGIGGYTF
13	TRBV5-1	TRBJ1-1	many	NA	TGCGCCAGCAGCCAGCTACTGAACACTGAAGCTTTCTTT	CASSQLLNTEAFF
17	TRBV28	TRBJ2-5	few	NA	TGTGCCAGCAGTTTGATCTCACAGGGTGGGTGGGCGGAGACCCAGTACTTC	CASSLISQGGWAETQYF
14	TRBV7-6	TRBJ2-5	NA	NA	TGTGCCAGCAGCCAAGTGAGCTTACAAGAGACCCAGTACTTC	CASSQVSLQETQYF
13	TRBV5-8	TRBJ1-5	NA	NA	TGTGCCAGCGGTACGAGGGGAAATCAGCCCCAGCATTTT	CASGTRGNQPQHF
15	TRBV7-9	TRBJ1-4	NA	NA	TGTGCCAGCAGCGACTCAGGGGCTGGTAATGAAAAACTGTTTTTT	CASSDSGAGNEKLFF
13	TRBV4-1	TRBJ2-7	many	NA	TGCGCCAGCAGCCAAGATTTTGGGGGCGAGCAGTACTTC	CASSQDFGGEQYF
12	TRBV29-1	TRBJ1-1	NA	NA	TGCAGCGTTCCTCAACCTGCAGGGTTGGCTTTCTTT	CSVPQPAGLAFF
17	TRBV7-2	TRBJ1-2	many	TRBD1	TGTGCCAGCAGCATACACCCCGGGACAGGGGGCGACTATGGCTACACCTTC	CASSIHPGTGGDYGYTF
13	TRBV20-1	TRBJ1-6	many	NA	TGCAGTGCTATGCAGGGGATAATTCAAGCCCTCCACTTT	CSAMQGIIQALHF
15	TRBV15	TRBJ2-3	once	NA	TGTGCCGCCAGCAGCACCAGGGAGATGGCAGATACGCAGTATTTT	CAASSTREMADTQYF
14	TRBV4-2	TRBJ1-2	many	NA	TGTGCCAGCAGCAAGTTGGAGCGGGACTATGGCTACACCTTC	CASSKLERDYGYTF
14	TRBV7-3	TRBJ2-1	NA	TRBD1	TGTGCCAGCAGCTTAACTCGGGACAGGAATGAGCAGTTCTTC	CASSLTRDRNEQFF
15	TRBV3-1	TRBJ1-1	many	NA	TGTGCCAGCAGCCAAGAGCGTTTGGGGAACACTGAAGCTTTCTTT	CASSQERLGNTEAFF
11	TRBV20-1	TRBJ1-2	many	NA	TGCAGTGCTAGTGCCGGTAATGGCTACACCTTC	CSASAGNGYTF